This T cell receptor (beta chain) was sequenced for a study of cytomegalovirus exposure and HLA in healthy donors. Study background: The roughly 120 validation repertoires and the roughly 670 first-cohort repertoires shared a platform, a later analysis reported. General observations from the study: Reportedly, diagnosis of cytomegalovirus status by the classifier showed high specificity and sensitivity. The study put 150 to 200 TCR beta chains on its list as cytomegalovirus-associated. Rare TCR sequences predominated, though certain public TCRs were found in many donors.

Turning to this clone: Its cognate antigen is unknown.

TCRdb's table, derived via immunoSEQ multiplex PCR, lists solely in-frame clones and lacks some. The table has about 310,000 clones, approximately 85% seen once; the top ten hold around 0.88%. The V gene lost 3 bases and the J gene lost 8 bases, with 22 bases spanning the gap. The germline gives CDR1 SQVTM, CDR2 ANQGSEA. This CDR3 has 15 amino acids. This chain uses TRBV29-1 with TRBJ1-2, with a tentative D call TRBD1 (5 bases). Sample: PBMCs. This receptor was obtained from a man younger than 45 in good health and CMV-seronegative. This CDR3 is CSVEGPLGGLEGYTF. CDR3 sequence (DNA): TGCAGCGTTGAGGGGCCCCTAGGAGGGCTTGAGGGCTACACCTTC.